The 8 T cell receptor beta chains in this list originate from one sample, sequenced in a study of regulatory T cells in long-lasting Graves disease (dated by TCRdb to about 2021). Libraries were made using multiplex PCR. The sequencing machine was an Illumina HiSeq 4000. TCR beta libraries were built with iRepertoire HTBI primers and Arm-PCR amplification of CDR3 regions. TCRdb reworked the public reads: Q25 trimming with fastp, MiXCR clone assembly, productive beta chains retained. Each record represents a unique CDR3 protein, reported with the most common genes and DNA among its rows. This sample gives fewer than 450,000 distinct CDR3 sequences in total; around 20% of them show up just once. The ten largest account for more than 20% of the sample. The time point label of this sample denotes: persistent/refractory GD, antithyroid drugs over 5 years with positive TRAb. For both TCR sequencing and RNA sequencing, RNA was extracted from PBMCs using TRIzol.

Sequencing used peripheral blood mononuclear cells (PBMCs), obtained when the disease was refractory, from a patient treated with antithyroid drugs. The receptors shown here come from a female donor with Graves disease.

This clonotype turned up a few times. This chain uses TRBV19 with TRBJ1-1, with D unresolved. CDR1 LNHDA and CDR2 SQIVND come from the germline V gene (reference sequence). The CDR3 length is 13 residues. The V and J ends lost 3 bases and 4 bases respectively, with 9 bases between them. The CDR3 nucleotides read TGTGCCAGTAGTATCTCGGTGGGCACTGAAGCTTTCTTT. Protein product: CASSISVGTEAFF.

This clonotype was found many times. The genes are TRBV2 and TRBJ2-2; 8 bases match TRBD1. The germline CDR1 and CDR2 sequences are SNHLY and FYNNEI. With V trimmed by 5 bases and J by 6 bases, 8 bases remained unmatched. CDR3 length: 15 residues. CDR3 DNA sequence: TGTGCCAGCAGTCCATACACACAGGGGGCCGGGGAGCTGTTTTTT. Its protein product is CASSPYTQGAGELFF.

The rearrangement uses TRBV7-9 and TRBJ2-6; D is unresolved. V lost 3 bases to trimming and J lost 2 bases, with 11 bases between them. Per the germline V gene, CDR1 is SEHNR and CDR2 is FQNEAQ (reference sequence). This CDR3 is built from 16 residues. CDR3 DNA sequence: TGTGCCAGCAGCTTGCCCTCGGTAGCTGGGGCCAACGTCCTGACTTTC. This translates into CASSLPSVAGANVLTF.

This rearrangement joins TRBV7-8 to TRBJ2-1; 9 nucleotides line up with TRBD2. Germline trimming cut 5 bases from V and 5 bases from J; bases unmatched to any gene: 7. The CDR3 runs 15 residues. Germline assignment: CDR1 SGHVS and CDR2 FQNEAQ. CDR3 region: CASSLRLAENNEQFF. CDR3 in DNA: TGTGCCAGCAGCCTTCGACTAGCGGAGAACAATGAGCAGTTCTTC.

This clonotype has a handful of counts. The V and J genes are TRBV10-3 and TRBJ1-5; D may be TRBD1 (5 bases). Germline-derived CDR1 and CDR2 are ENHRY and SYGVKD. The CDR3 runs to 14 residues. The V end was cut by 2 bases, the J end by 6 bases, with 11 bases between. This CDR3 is CAISEQGGGQPQHF. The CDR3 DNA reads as TGTGCCATCAGTGAGCAGGGTGGCGGTCAGCCCCAGCATTTT.

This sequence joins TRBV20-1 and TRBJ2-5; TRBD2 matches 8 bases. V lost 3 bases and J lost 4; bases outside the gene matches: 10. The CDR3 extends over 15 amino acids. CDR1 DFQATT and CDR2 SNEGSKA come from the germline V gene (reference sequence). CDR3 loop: CSASPSGRRAETQYF. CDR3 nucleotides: TGCAGTGCTAGTCCTAGCGGGCGGCGGGCAGAGACCCAGTACTTC.

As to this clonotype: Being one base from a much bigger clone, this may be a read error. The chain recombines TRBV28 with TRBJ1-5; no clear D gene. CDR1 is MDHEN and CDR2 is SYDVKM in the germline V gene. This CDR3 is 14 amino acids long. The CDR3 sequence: CGSTGIGSNQPQHF. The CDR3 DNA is TGTGGCAGCACCGGAATCGGGAGCAATCAGCCCCAGCATTTT.

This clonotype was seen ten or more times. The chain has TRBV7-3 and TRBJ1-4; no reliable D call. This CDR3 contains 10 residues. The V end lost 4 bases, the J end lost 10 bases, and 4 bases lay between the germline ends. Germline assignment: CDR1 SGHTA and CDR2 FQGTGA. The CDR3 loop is CASSYRKLFF. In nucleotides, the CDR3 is TGTGCCAGCAGCTACCGAAAACTGTTTTTT.